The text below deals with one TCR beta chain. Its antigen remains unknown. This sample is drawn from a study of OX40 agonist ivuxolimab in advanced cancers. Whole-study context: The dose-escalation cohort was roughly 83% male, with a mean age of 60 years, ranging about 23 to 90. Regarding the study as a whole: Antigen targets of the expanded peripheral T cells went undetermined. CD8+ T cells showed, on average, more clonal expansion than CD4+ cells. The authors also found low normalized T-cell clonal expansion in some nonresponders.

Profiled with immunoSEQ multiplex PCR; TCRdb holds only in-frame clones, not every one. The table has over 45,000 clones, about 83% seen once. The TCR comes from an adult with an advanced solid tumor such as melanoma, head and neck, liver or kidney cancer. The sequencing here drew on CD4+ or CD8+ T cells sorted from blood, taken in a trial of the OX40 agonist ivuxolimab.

The CDR3 sequence is CAISDRRGGSGRSSYNEQFF. The CDR3 DNA reads as TGTGCCATCAGTGATAGGCGGGGGGGAAGCGGGAGGTCGTCCTACAATGAGCAGTTCTTC. This chain uses TRBV10-3 with TRBJ2-1; 9 bases match TRBD2. This CDR3 spans 20 amino acids. Unmatched junction bases numbered 16, after V lost 3 bases and J lost 1 base. Germline loops: CDR1 ENHRY, CDR2 SYGVKD.